A selection of T cell receptor beta chains follows, all from one sample in a study of blood T cells in healthy people across ages. TCRdb itself ran the 5' RACE reads through MiXCR, one entry per CDR3 protein. The table records approximately 810,000 distinct CDR3 sequences, 35% to 40% of them present only once. Specimen: blood. These TCRs come from a man between 18 and 35 years old in good health. Each CDR3 is given with its conserved first and last residue. Each record gives: J gene, D gene, clone size, V gene, CDR3 DNA, CDR3 protein. The D gene is left open where the match is weak. Not every row has a clone size; where given, it reads once, few, many or a size class.

TRBJ2-5 | TRBD2 | few | TRBV2 | TGTGCCAGCAGTAAAAGGACTAGCGGGGGGACCCAGTACTTC | CASSKRTSGGTQYF
TRBJ2-1 | TRBD2 | - | TRBV5-1 | TGCGCCAGCACCCTGGGGGGGTCGGGCTACAATGAGCAGTTCTTC | CASTLGGSGYNEQFF
TRBJ2-1 | TRBD2 | - | TRBV7-9 | TGTGCCAGCAGCTCGCACCGCCGCGCTAGCGGGGGGGCCAATGAGCAGTTCTTC | CASSSHRRASGGANEQFF
TRBJ2-3 | TRBD2 | - | TRBV7-2 | TGTGCCAGCAGCTTATTGGGACTAGCGGGGAAAGATACGCAGTATTTT | CASSLLGLAGKDTQYF
TRBJ2-3 | - | many | TRBV20-1 | TGCAGTGCTAGACCTCGGATGGGCATAGATACGCAGTATTTT | CSARPRMGIDTQYF
TRBJ1-2 | - | few | TRBV12-3/TRBV12-4 | TGTGCCAGCAGTTTAGCGCGGGAGAACTATGGCTACACCTTC | CASSLARENYGYTF
TRBJ2-2 | - | - | TRBV4-3 | TGCGCCAGCAGCCCAGGAGACACGAACACCGGGGAGCTGTTTTTT | CASSPGDTNTGELFF
TRBJ1-5 | - | few | TRBV9 | TGTGCCAGCAGCCCCCGCTTAAGAGACACTAGCAATCAGCCCCAGCATTTT | CASSPRLRDTSNQPQHF
TRBJ2-1 | TRBD1 | - | TRBV5-4 | TGTGCCGGCACTCCGAGGGGGCAGGGTTACAATGAGCAGTTCTTC | CAGTPRGQGYNEQFF
TRBJ2-1 | - | - | TRBV4-1 | TGCGCCAGCAGCCAAGAAGGGTTTTTGAACAATGAGCAGTTCTTC | CASSQEGFLNNEQFF
TRBJ2-1 | TRBD2 | many | TRBV12-3/TRBV12-4 | TGTGCCAGCAGAAAAAGCGCGGAGCGGGAAAGGACTGTGAAGTCCCATGAGCAGTTCTTC | CASRKSAERERTVKSHEQFF
TRBJ2-3 | - | many | TRBV6-6 | TGTGCCAGCAGTTACCAGGGGACAGATACGCAGTATTTT | CASSYQGTDTQYF
TRBJ1-1 | TRBD1 | - | TRBV5-6 | TGTGCCAGCAGCTCTCTGGGACAGCATGCGGTCACTGAAGCTTTCTTT | CASSSLGQHAVTEAFF
TRBJ2-1 | - | - | TRBV5-1 | TGCGCCAGCAGCTTGACCATCGATGAGCAGTTCTTC | CASSLTIDEQFF
TRBJ1-2 | - | - | TRBV7-9 | TGTGCCAGCAGCCGGGGATCGGGGGGCTACACCTTC | CASSRGSGGYTF
TRBJ1-2 | TRBD1 | few | TRBV14 | TGTGCCAGCAGACCGACAGGGGATTACTATGGCTACACCTTC | CASRPTGDYYGYTF
TRBJ2-4 | - | - | TRBV5-8 | TGTGCCAGCAGACTGGGTAAAAACATTCGGTACTTC | CASRLGKNIRYF
TRBJ2-5 | - | - | TRBV5-1 | TGCGCCAGCAGCCAAGGGGCAACTGAGACCCAGTACTTC | CASSQGATETQYF
TRBJ1-4 | - | - | TRBV12-3/TRBV12-4 | TGTGCCAGCAGTTTTGCGGGGGGAGTTGGAAAACTGTTTTTT | CASSFAGGVGKLFF
TRBJ1-2 | - | few | TRBV13 | TGTGCCAGCAGCACGGTCCAGGGTTTGTTCGATGGCTACACCTTC | CASSTVQGLFDGYTF
TRBJ2-3 | TRBD1 | - | TRBV15 | TGTGCCACCAGCAGAACAGGGGCAGATACGCAGTATTTT | CATSRTGADTQYF
TRBJ2-5 | - | - | TRBV21-1 | TGTGCCAGCAGCAATATACACCGATGGCAGTACTTC | CASSNIHRWQYF
TRBJ2-4 | - | many | TRBV4-3 | TGCGCCAGCAGCCAAGATACAATGGGACAACTCCTAGCCAAAAACATTCAGTACTTC | CASSQDTMGQLLAKNIQYF
TRBJ2-7 | TRBD1 | many | TRBV10-3 | TGTGCCATCAGTGAGCATGGGACAGGAACCTACGAGCAGTACTTC | CAISEHGTGTYEQYF
TRBJ1-4 | TRBD1 | many | TRBV20-1 | TGCAGTGCTAGCCCCGGGACAGGGAGTGAAAAACTGTTTTTT | CSASPGTGSEKLFF
TRBJ1-2 | - | - | TRBV15 | TGTGCCACCAGCGTCAGGGGCCTCTATGGCTACACCTTC | CATSVRGLYGYTF
TRBJ1-1 | - | - | TRBV7-2 | TGTGCCAGCAGCTCAGCCAACATACACCGCGAAGCTTTCTTT | CASSSANIHREAFF
TRBJ2-1 | - | few | TRBV6-5 | TGTGCCAGCAGTTATGCCAGGGCCAGCTCCTACAATGAGCAGTTCTTC | CASSYARASSYNEQFF
TRBJ1-2 | - | - | TRBV6-6 | TGTGCCAGCAGTACGGGGGACGGACAACAGGGTAATGGCTACACCTTC | CASSTGDGQQGNGYTF